These T cell receptor beta chains were read from a single sample in a study of OX40 agonist ivuxolimab in advanced cancers. Sequenced by immunoSEQ multiplex PCR; TCRdb stores in-frame clones only, minus some. The table records about 38,000 clones, roughly nine tenths of them present only once. The sequencing used CD4+ or CD8+ T cells sorted from blood, collected in a trial of the OX40 agonist ivuxolimab. Receptors originate from an adult with an advanced solid tumor such as melanoma, head and neck, liver or kidney cancer. Each CDR3 is given with its conserved first and last residue. The order of the fields is V gene, J gene, clone size, D gene, CDR3 DNA, CDR3 protein. D genes are given only for firm matches. Rows may omit the clone size; those that give it use once, few, many or a size class.

TRBV9	TRBJ2-3	once	.	TGTGCCAGCAGCGTAGGCAGGGGTTCGACAGATACGCAGTATTTT	CASSVGRGSTDTQYF
TRBV28	TRBJ2-7	once	.	TGTGCCAGCAGTTCCCCAGTGAGTGGAAGGGAGCAGTACTTC	CASSSPVSGREQYF
TRBV30	TRBJ1-5	.	TRBD1	TGTGCCTGGGCCGGGACAGACAATCAGCCCCAGCATTTT	CAWAGTDNQPQHF
TRBV27	TRBJ2-2	.	.	TGTGCCAGCAGTTTATCACCAATCTCGAACACCGGGGAGCTGTTTTTT	CASSLSPISNTGELFF
TRBV18	TRBJ2-7	.	TRBD2	TGTGCCAGCTCACCACCGGGCGGGGGGAACTACGAGCAGTACTTC	CASSPPGGGNYEQYF
TRBV19	TRBJ1-6	few	TRBD1	TGTGCCAGTAGTATTTGGGACAGGGCTAAGAATTCACCCCTCCACTTT	CASSIWDRAKNSPLHF
TRBV27	TRBJ2-7	.	TRBD1	TGTGCCACGTCTTACACAGGGGGCGAGCAGTACTTC	CATSYTGGEQYF
TRBV27	TRBJ2-7	.	TRBD2	TGTGCCAGCAGTTTTCGCGGGGGGGCCCACGAGCAGTACTTC	CASSFRGGAHEQYF
TRBV27	TRBJ1-4	.	TRBD1	TGTGCCAGCAGTTCTGGACAGGGGGTTCCAACTAATGAAAAACTGTTTTTT	CASSSGQGVPTNEKLFF
TRBV7-9	TRBJ1-5	.	.	TGTGCCAGCAGCCCAACCCTGGGGACCCAGCATTTT	CASSPTLGTQHF
TRBV4-1	TRBJ2-3	.	TRBD2	TGCGCCAGCAGCCGAGGCGGGGGGTCCACAGATACGCAGTATTTT	CASSRGGGSTDTQYF
TRBV7-2	TRBJ2-2	.	.	TGTGCCAGCAGCCCGTCAGGGTGGGACACCGGGGAGCTGTTTTTT	CASSPSGWDTGELFF
TRBV7-9	TRBJ1-2	once	.	TGTGCCAGCAGCCCCGGCACGACCCATGGCTACACCTTC	CASSPGTTHGYTF
TRBV6-5	TRBJ1-2	.	.	TGTGCCAGCAGTCCCGAAGGGGGAGTTGACTATGGCTACACCTTC	CASSPEGGVDYGYTF